What follows are 15 T cell receptor beta chains derived from one specimen sequenced in a study of identical twins. TCRdb re-analysed the 5' RACE reads in MiXCR, keeping a single row per CDR3 protein. The data hold 1.5 million to 2 million distinct CDR3 sequences, with under 35% observed a single time. Sequencing was performed on cord blood. The receptor source for this set is a newborn girl in good health.

The chain recombines TRBV9 with TRBJ2-3; 10 nucleotides match TRBD1. Germline CDR1 and CDR2: SGDLS and YYNGEE. V was clipped by 0 bases and J by 6 bases; unmatched bases: 4. The CDR3 loop spans 15 amino acids. The CDR3 region has the DNA TGTGCCAGCAGCGTAGAGGGGACAGGGGCCGATACGCAGTATTTT. As protein: CASSVEGTGADTQYF.

This clonotype came up a few times. The chain is built from TRBV19 and TRBJ2-5, with D possibly TRBD2 on 5 matching bases. Germline loops: CDR1 LNHDA, CDR2 SQIVND (reference sequence). V lost 1 base to trimming and J lost 5 bases, with 14 bases between them. This CDR3 region has 15 residues. The CDR3 reads CASSIGRGLAETQYF. The DNA of the CDR3 is TGTGCCAGTAGTATAGGTAGAGGGCTTGCGGAGACCCAGTACTTC. Variable domain in full (rest from reference TRBV19 and TRBJ2-5): DGGITQSPKYLFRKEGQNVTLSCEQNLNHDAMYWYRQDPGQGLRLIYYSQIVNDFQKGDIAEGYSVSREKKESFPLTVTSAQKNPTAFYLCASSIGRGLAETQYFGPGTRLLVL.

This clonotype has a handful of counts. This rearrangement joins TRBV5-1 to TRBJ1-5; D is possibly TRBD1 (5 bases). CDR1 SGHRS and CDR2 YFSETQ come from the germline V gene. Between the trimmed V and J ends, which lost 4 bases and 2 bases, there was a span of 16 bases. This CDR3 has 16 residues. The CDR3 DNA is TGCGCCAGCAGCCCGGGGCAATCCACGGGCAATCAGCCCCAGCATTTT. As protein: CASSPGQSTGNQPQHF.

The CDR3 DNA sequence: TGCGCCAGCAGCTTGAGTCCAGGACAGAGGGGTCAGCCCCAGCATTTT. Translation gives CASSLSPGQRGQPQHF. This chain links TRBV5-1 with TRBJ1-5, with a weak D call TRBD1 (6 bases). In germline, CDR1 is SGHRS, CDR2 YFSETQ. V shed 1 base and J shed 6 bases, with 17 bases lying between them. The CDR3 has 16 residues.

This clonotype has only a few counts. CDR3 nucleotides: TGTGCCAGCAGCTTAGTCTGGTCAAAATGGGATGAGCAGTTCTTC. Encoded protein: CASSLVWSKWDEQFF. V is TRBV7-2 and J is TRBJ2-1, with D unclear. Germline assignment: CDR1 SGHTA and CDR2 FQGNSA. This CDR3 comprises 15 residues. V lost 1 base, J lost 8 bases, and 15 bases lay in between.

V gene TRBV7-6 combines with J gene TRBJ2-1, with 9 bases fitting TRBD2. Trimming took 2 bases from V and 1 from J; bases not matched to a gene: 9. The CDR3 consists of 18 residues. Germline CDR1 SGHVS, CDR2 FNYEAQ. CDR3 sequence: CASSLWREGPLSYNEQFF. CDR3 coding DNA: TGTGCCAGCAGCTTATGGCGGGAGGGCCCGTTATCCTACAATGAGCAGTTCTTC.

In its sample, this clonotype was seen a few times. The V gene is TRBV5-1, the J gene TRBJ2-1, with unresolved D. Looked up from germline, CDR1 is SGHRS and CDR2 is YFSETQ. This CDR3 is 16 amino acids long. V was clipped by 4 bases and J by 4 bases, with 18 bases between them. Written as DNA, the CDR3 is TGCGCCAGCAGCCCCAGCCTTCCTATATTATACAATGAGCAGTTCTTC. This translates into CASSPSLPILYNEQFF.

About this clonotype: A clone one base away is much larger, so this may be a read error. V usage is TRBV3-1 and J usage is TRBJ2-7; 7 bases fit TRBD2. The J call is uncertain, as TRBJ2-4 better fits the DNA end. Germline V gene sequence: CDR1 LGHDT, CDR2 YNNKEL (reference sequence). This CDR3 region has 19 residues. DNA for the CDR3: TGTGCCAGCAGCCAATTTCATTCGGGACTACTTAAAGCCAAAACCATTCAGTACTTC. Amino acid sequence: CASSQFHSGLLKAKTIQYF.

The chain joins TRBV6-6 to TRBJ2-6; 7 nucleotides match TRBD1. After removal of 4 bases from V and 0 bases from J, the junction contained 6 bases not matched to a gene. CDR1 and CDR2 (germline): MNHNY, SVGAGI (reference sequence). The CDR3 extends over 17 amino acids. CDR3 sequence (DNA): TGTGCCAGCAGTTTACGGACAGGCCCCTCTGGGGCCAACGTCCTGACTTTC. Translating it yields CASSLRTGPSGANVLTF.

This clonotype came up a few times. This chain joins TRBV5-1 and TRBJ2-3; D remains ambiguous. The CDR3 is 16 amino acids. V dropped 5 bases and J dropped 8 bases, with 24 bases sitting between them. Per germline, CDR1 SGHRS and CDR2 YFSETQ. The CDR3 coding sequence is TGCGCCAGCAGTAGACCTTCATCCCCACATCAAGCTACGCAGTATTTT. Encoded protein: CASSRPSSPHQATQYF.

J is TRBJ1-2 and V is TRBV25-1, with unresolved D. The V end was cut by 1 base, the J end by 5 bases, with 17 bases between. CDR1 is MGHDK and CDR2 is SYGVNS in the germline V gene. The CDR3 has 16 residues. The CDR3: CASSESLGPRRYGYTF. The CDR3 DNA is TGTGCCAGCAGTGAATCACTCGGCCCCCGTCGTTATGGCTACACCTTC.

This clonotype has just a few counts. The genes are TRBV25-1 and TRBJ1-1; D gene uncertain. CDR1 and CDR2 (germline): MGHDK, SYGVNS. V was shortened by 4 bases and J by 0 bases, with 15 bases between the two germline ends. This CDR3 is 16 amino acids long. CDR3 sequence: CASSVEGLSMNTEAFF. The DNA of the CDR3 is TGTGCCAGCAGTGTGGAGGGCCTCTCTATGAACACTGAAGCTTTCTTT.

The sample holds a few counts of this clonotype. This chain links TRBV24-1 with TRBJ2-1; D not resolved. There are 17 residues in the CDR3. V lost 2 bases and J 5 bases, leaving 18 bases between the germline ends. Germline CDR1 reads KGHDR; CDR2 reads SFDVKD. The CDR3 DNA reads TGTGCCACCAGTGATTCTCAGGTAGGAGATTACCACAATGAGCAGTTCTTC. This translates into CATSDSQVGDYHNEQFF.

The chain carries TRBV10-3 and TRBJ2-5; the D gene is possibly TRBD1 (7 bases). The V and J ends lost 8 bases and 11 bases respectively, with 21 bases between them. There are 13 residues in the CDR3. Germline values: CDR1 ENHRY, CDR2 SYGVKD. The CDR3 nucleotides are TGTGCCATCGGGCAGGGGGGAGGTAATGAGCAGTACTTC. It is translated as CAIGQGGGNEQYF.

In its sample, this clonotype was seen a few times. The V call is TRBV11-2, the J call TRBJ2-4; TRBD1 might be the D (5 bases). This CDR3 has 16 residues. The V gene's germline CDR1 is SGHAT and CDR2 FQNNGV. Trimming took off 1 base at V and 1 base at J, with 11 bases between the two ends. The chain's CDR3 is CASSLGPHRAKNIQYF. CDR3 sequence (DNA): TGTGCCAGCAGCTTAGGACCCCACAGGGCCAAAAACATTCAGTACTTC.